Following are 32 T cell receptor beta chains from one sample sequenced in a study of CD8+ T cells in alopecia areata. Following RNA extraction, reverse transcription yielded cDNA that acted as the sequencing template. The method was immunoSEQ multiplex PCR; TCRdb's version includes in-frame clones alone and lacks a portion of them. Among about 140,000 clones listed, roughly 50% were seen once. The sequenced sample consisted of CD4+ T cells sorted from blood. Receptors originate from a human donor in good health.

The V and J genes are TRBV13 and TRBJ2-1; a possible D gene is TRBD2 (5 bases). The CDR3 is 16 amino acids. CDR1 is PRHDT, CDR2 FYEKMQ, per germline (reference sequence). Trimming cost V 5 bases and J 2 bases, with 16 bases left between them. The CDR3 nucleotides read TGTGCCAGCAGCATCCGGACGGGGTCTACCTACAATGAGCAGTTCTTC. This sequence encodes CASSIRTGSTYNEQFF.

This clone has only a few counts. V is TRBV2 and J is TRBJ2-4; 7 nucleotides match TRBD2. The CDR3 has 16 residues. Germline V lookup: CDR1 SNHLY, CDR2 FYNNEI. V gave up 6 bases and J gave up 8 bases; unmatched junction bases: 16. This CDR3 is CASSKGASGPQHIQYF. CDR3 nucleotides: TGTGCCAGCAGCAAAGGGGCTAGCGGACCCCAGCACATTCAGTACTTC.

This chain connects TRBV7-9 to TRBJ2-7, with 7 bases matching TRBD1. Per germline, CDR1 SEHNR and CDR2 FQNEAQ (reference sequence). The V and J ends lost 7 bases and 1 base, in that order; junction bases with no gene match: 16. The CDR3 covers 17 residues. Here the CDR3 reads CASTKPGGPGFSYEQYF. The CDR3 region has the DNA TGTGCCAGCACCAAACCAGGGGGACCCGGCTTTTCCTACGAGCAGTACTTC. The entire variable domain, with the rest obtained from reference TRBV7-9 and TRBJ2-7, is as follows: DTGVSQNPRHKITKRGQNVTFRCDPISEHNRLYWYRQTLGQGPEFLTYFQNEAQLEKSRLLSDRFSAERPKGSFSTLEIQRTEQGDSAMYLCASTKPGGPGFSYEQYFGPGTRLTVT.

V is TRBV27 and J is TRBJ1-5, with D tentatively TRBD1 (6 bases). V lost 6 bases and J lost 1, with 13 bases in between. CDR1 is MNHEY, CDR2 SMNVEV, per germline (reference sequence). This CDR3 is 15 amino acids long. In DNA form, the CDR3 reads TGTGCCAGCAGCCTTCAGGGGCGGAGCAATCAGCCCCAGCATTTT. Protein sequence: CASSLQGRSNQPQHF.

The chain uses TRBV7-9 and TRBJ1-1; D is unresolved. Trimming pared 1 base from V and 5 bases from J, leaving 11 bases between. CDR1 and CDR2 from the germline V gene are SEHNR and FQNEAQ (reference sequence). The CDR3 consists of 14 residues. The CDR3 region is CASSLEKKSTEAFF. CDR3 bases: TGTGCCAGCAGCTTAGAAAAAAAGTCGACTGAAGCTTTCTTT. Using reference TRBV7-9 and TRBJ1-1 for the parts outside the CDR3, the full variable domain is DTGVSQNPRHKITKRGQNVTFRCDPISEHNRLYWYRQTLGQGPEFLTYFQNEAQLEKSRLLSDRFSAERPKGSFSTLEIQRTEQGDSAMYLCASSLEKKSTEAFFGQGTRLTVV.

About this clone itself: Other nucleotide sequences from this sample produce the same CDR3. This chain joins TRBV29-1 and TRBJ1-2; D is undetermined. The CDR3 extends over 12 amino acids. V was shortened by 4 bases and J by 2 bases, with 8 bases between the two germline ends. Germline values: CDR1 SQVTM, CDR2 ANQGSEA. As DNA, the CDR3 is TGCAGCGTTGCGGCAGGAAACTATGGCTACACCTTC. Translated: CSVAAGNYGYTF.

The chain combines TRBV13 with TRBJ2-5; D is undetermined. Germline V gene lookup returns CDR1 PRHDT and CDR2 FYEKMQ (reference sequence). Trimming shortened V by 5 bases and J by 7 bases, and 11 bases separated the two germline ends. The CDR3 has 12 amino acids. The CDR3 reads CASSRDSGTQYF. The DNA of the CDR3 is TGTGCCAGCAGCAGAGATTCGGGGACCCAGTACTTC. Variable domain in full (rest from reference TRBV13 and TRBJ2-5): AAGVIQSPRHLIKEKRETATLKCYPIPRHDTVYWYQQGPGQDPQFLISFYEKMQSDKGSIPDRFSAQQFSDYHSELNMSSLELGDSALYFCASSRDSGTQYFGPGTRLLVL.

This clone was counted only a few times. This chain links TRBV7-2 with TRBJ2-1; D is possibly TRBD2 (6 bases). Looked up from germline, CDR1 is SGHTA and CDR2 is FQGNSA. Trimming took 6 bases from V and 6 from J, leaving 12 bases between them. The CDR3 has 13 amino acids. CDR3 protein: CASSVRRGNEQFF. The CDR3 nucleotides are TGTGCCAGCAGTGTAAGGCGGGGCAATGAGCAGTTCTTC.

DNA for the CDR3: TGTGCCAGCAGCCAGGTCTACAGTCCCTACGAGCAGTACTTC. Its protein is CASSQVYSPYEQYF. The J gene is TRBJ2-7, the V gene TRBV11-2; D not certain. The germline CDR1 and CDR2 sequences are SGHAT and FQNNGV. V was clipped by 5 bases and J by 2 bases, with 13 bases between them. The CDR3 sequence is 14 residues long.

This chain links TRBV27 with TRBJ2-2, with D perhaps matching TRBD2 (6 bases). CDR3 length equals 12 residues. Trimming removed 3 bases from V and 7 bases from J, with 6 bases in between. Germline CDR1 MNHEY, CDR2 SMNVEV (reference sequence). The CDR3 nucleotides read TGTGCCAGCAGTTTGGGAGGCGGGGAGCTGTTTTTT. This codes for CASSLGGGELFF.

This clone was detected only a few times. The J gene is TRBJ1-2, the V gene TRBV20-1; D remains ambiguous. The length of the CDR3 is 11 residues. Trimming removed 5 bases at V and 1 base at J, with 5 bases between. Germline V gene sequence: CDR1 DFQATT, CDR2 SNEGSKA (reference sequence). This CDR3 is CSAENNYGYTF. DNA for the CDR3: TGCAGTGCTGAAAATAACTATGGCTACACCTTC.

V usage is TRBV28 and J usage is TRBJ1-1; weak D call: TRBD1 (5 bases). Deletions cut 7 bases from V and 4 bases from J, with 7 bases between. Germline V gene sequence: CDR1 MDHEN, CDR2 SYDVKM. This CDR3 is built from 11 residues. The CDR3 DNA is TGTGCCAGCACGGGGCGCACTGAAGCTTTCTTT. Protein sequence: CASTGRTEAFF.

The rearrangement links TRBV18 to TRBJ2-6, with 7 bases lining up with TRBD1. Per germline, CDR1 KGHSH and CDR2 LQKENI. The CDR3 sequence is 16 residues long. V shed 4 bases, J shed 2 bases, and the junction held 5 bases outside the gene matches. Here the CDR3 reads CASSRGTDPGANVLTF. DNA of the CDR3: TGTGCCAGCTCACGAGGGACAGATCCTGGGGCCAACGTCCTGACTTTC.

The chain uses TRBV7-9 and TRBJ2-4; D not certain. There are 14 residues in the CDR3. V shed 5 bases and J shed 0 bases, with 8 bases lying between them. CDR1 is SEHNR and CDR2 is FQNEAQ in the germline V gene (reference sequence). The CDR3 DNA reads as TGTGCCAGCAGCCAGAGTGGAGCCAAAAACATTCAGTACTTC. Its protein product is CASSQSGAKNIQYF.

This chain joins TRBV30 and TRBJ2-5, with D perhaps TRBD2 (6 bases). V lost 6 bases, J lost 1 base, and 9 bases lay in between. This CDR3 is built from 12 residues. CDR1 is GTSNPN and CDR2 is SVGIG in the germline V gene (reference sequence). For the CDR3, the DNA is TGTGCCTGTCGCGGGGCCCAAGAGACCCAGTACTTC. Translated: CACRGAQETQYF.

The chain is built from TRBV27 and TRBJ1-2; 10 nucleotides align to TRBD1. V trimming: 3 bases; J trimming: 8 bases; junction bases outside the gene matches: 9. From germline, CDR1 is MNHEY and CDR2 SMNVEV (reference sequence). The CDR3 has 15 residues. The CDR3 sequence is CASSFRDRGLGGYTF. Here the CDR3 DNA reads TGTGCCAGCAGTTTTCGTGACAGGGGGCTGGGAGGCTACACCTTC.

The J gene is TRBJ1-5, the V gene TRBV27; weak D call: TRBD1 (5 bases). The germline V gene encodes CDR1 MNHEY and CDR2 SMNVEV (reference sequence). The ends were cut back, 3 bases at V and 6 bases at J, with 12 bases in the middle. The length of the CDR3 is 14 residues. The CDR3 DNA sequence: TGTGCCAGCAGTTTTTCCCGGGGGGGTCAGCCCCAGCATTTT. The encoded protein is CASSFSRGGQPQHF.

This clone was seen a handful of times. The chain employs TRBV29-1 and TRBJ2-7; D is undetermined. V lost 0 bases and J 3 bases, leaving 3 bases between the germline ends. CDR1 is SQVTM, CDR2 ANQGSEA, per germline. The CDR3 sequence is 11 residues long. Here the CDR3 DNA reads TGCAGCGTTGAAGAATTCTACGAGCAGTACTTC. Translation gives CSVEEFYEQYF.

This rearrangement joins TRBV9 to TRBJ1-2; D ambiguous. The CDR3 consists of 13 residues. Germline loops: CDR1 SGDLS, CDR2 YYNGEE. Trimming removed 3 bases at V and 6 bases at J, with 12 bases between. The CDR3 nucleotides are TGTGCCAGCAGCGCCGTGGATCGTAATGGCTACACCTTC. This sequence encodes CASSAVDRNGYTF. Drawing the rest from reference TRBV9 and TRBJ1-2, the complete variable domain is DSGVTQTPKHLITATGQRVTLRCSPRSGDLSVYWYQQSLDQGLQFLIQYYNGEERAKGNILERFSAQQFPDLHSELNLSSLELGDSALYFCASSAVDRNGYTFGSGTRLTVV.

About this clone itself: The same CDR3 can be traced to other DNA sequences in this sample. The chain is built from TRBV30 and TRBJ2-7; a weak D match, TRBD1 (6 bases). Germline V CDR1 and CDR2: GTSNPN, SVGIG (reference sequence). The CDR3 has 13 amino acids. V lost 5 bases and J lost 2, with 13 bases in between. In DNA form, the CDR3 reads TGTGCCTGGTCTAGGCAGGGGCCCTACGAGCAGTACTTC. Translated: CAWSRQGPYEQYF.

This CDR3 is CASSKREGTDTQYF. In nucleotides, the CDR3 is TGTGCCAGCAGTAAGCGGGAGGGCACAGATACGCAGTATTTT. The V and J genes are TRBV7-8 and TRBJ2-3; 9 bases are shared with TRBD2. CDR1 is SGHVS, CDR2 FQNEAQ, per germline. The CDR3 covers 14 residues. The ends lost 6 bases at V and 1 base at J; junction bases unmatched: 2.

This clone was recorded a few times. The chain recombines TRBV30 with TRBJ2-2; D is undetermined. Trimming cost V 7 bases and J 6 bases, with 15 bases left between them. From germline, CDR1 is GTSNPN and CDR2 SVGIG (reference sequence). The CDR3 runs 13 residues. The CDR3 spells CALTPFRSGELFF. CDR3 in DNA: TGTGCCTTGACCCCGTTTAGATCCGGGGAGCTGTTTTTT.

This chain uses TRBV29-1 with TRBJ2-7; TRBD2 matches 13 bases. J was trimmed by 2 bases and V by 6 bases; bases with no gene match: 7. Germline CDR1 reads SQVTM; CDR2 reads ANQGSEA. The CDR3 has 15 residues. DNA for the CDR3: TGCAGCGTATCACGAGGGACTAGCGGGACCTACGAGCAGTACTTC. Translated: CSVSRGTSGTYEQYF.

The chain's CDR3 is CASSPSTGELFF. For the CDR3, the DNA is TGTGCCAGCAGCCCCTCCACCGGGGAGCTGTTTTTT. This chain uses TRBV11-2 with TRBJ2-2; the D is unclear. Trimming took off 5 bases at V and 4 bases at J, with 5 bases between the two ends. Per germline, CDR1 SGHAT and CDR2 FQNNGV. The CDR3 is 12 amino acids.

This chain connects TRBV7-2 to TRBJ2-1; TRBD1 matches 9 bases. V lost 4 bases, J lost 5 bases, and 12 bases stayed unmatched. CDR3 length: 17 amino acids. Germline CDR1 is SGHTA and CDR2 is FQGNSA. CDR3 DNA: TGTGCCAGCAGCTACAGGGGGCGGCTGGATGGAGACAATGAGCAGTTCTTC. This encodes CASSYRGRLDGDNEQFF.

CDR3 DNA: TGCGCCAGCAGCGGCGGGACTAGCGGGATTAGGGAGCAGTTCTTC. Amino acid sequence: CASSGGTSGIREQFF. The rearrangement joins TRBV5-1 to TRBJ2-1; the match to TRBD2 covers 13 bases. The CDR3 contains 15 residues. Germline CDR1 is SGHRS and CDR2 is YFSETQ. With 4 bases clipped from V and 10 bases from J, the junction kept 8 bases outside the gene matches.

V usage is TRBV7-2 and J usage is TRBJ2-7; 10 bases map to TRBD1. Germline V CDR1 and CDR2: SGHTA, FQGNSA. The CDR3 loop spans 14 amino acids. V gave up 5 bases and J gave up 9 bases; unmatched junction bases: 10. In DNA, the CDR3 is TGTGCCAGCAGCCCCGGACAGGGGGTCGTGGGGCAGTACTTC. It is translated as CASSPGQGVVGQYF.

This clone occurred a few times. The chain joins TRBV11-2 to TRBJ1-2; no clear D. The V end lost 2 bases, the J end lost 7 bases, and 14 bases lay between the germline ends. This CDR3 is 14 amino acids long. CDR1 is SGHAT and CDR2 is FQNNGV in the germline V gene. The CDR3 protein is CASSLLTAPPGYTF. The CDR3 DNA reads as TGTGCCAGCAGCTTACTTACCGCGCCCCCTGGCTACACCTTC.

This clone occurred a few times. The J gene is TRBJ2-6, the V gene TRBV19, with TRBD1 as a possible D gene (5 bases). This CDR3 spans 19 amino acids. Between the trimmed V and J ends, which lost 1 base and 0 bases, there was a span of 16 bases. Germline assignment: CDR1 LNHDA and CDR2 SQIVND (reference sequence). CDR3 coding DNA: TGTGCCAGTAGTATAGGGCAGGGCAACTTACTCTCTGGGGCCAACGTCCTGACTTTC. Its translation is CASSIGQGNLLSGANVLTF.

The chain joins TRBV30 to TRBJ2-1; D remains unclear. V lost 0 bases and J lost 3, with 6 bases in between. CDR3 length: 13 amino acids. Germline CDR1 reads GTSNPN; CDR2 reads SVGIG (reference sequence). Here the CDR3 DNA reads TGTGCCTGGAGTGTAATAAACTACAATGAGCAGTTCTTC. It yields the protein CAWSVINYNEQFF.

In nucleotides, the CDR3 is TGTGCCAGCTCACCACGTAGTGACTATGGCTACACCTTC. It specifies CASSPRSDYGYTF. The rearrangement uses TRBV18 and TRBJ1-2; unclear D gene. The length of the CDR3 is 13 residues. CDR1 KGHSH and CDR2 LQKENI come from the germline V gene. With 1 base removed from V and 3 bases from J, the gap between germline ends came to 6 bases.

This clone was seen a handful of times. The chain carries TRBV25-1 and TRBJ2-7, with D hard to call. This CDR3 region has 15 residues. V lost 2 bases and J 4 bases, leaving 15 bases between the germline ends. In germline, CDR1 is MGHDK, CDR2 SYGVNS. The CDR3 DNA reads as TGTGCCAGCAGTGAAAGGGCGGACCCAGCGTACGAGCAGTACTTC. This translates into CASSERADPAYEQYF.